Below, 28 T cell receptor beta chains from the same sample are listed, as sequenced in a study of blood T cell repertoires in COVID-19. Sequenced by immunoSEQ multiplex PCR; TCRdb stores in-frame clones only, minus some. The repertoire holds 150,000 to 250,000 clones, with roughly four fifths as singletons. Input material: peripheral blood. These receptors all stem from a human donor with acute or convalescent COVID-19. The donor label of this sample is uncertain.

The chain couples TRBV18 to TRBJ1-3; D not resolved. This CDR3 is 15 amino acids long. Per germline, CDR1 KGHSH and CDR2 LQKENI. Trimming cost V 3 bases and J 0 bases, with 9 bases left between them. CDR3: CASSPPADSGNTIYF. CDR3 DNA sequence: TGTGCCAGCTCACCCCCTGCGGACTCTGGAAACACCATATATTTT.

The V gene is TRBV5-1, the J gene TRBJ1-5, with D maybe TRBD1 (6 bases). Trimming took off 0 bases at V and 1 base at J, with 8 bases between the two ends. Per germline, CDR1 SGHRS and CDR2 YFSETQ. This CDR3 comprises 15 residues. CDR3 amino acids: CASSLAGASNQPQHF. Here the CDR3 DNA reads TGCGCCAGCAGCTTGGCAGGGGCAAGCAATCAGCCCCAGCATTTT.

This clone was seen only a few times. The chain couples TRBV15 to TRBJ2-1, with a weak D call TRBD2 (6 bases). The germline V gene encodes CDR1 LNHNV and CDR2 YYDKDF (reference sequence). The CDR3 length is 13 residues. V was pared by 3 bases and J by 9 bases, with 12 bases between. The CDR3 sequence is CATSSLLAGEQFF. CDR3 DNA: TGTGCCACCAGCAGCCTACTAGCAGGTGAGCAGTTCTTC.

V is TRBV28 and J is TRBJ2-3, with D perhaps matching TRBD2 (5 bases). Trimming took off 3 bases at V and 5 bases at J, with 12 bases between the two ends. This CDR3 has 14 residues. The germline gives CDR1 MDHEN, CDR2 SYDVKM. CDR3 nucleotide sequence: TGTGCCAGCAGTTTTTCGGGATCTTTAGATACGCAGTATTTT. Encoded protein: CASSFSGSLDTQYF.

The J gene is TRBJ2-1, the V gene TRBV23-1; 7 bases match TRBD2. TRBV23-1 is sorted into the ORF group, with uncertain function. J lost 5 bases, V lost 1 base, and 17 bases had no gene match. The CDR3 totals 19 residues. CDR3 sequence (DNA): TGCGCCAGCAGTCAATGGGGGGTTGGCCTAGCGGTCTCGGACAATGAGCAGTTCTTC. Its protein product is CASSQWGVGLAVSDNEQFF.

This clone was recorded many times. The J gene is TRBJ2-7, the V gene TRBV6-4; tentative D call: TRBD2 (6 bases). Trimming took 11 bases from V and 2 from J, leaving 22 bases between them. Looked up from germline, CDR1 is MRHNA and CDR2 is SNTAGT. There are 15 residues in the CDR3. As DNA, the CDR3 is TGTGCCGCCCCCCTGGAGGGAGATTGCCCCTACGAGCAGTACTTC. Encoded protein: CAAPLEGDCPYEQYF.

This chain links TRBV5-1 with TRBJ2-7; D remains ambiguous. Trimming took off 4 bases at V and 6 bases at J, with 14 bases between the two ends. Germline CDR1 reads SGHRS; CDR2 reads YFSETQ. The CDR3 runs to 13 residues. The CDR3 DNA reads as TGCGCCAGCAGCCCACGACCAGCTAGCGAGCAGTACTTC. Its translation is CASSPRPASEQYF. The entire variable domain, with the rest obtained from reference TRBV5-1 and TRBJ2-7, is as follows: KAGVTQTPRYLIKTRGQQVTLSCSPISGHRSVSWYQQTPGQGLQFLFEYFSETQRNKGNFPGRFSGRQFSNSRSEMNVSTLELGDSALYLCASSPRPASEQYFGPGTRLTVT.

The gene calls are TRBV19 and TRBJ2-7; perhaps TRBD2 as D (6 bases). Germline values: CDR1 LNHDA, CDR2 SQIVND (reference sequence). The V and J ends lost 3 bases and 5 bases respectively, with 17 bases between them. CDR3 length equals 15 residues. CDR3 region: CASSIRGGISDEQYF. The CDR3 nucleotides are TGTGCCAGTAGTATCCGTGGAGGGATTTCGGACGAGCAGTACTTC.

This rearrangement joins TRBV30 to TRBJ2-1; 8 bases fit TRBD1. J gave up 1 base and V 1 base, and 3 bases lay outside the gene matches. The CDR3 runs to 15 residues. Germline V lookup: CDR1 GTSNPN, CDR2 SVGIG (reference sequence). This CDR3 reads CAWSGDRGSYNEQFF. The DNA for the CDR3 is TGTGCCTGGAGTGGCGACAGGGGTTCCTACAATGAGCAGTTCTTC. Complete variable domain (other parts from reference TRBV30 and TRBJ2-1): SQTIHQWPATLVQPVGSPLSLECTVEGTSNPNLYWYRQAAGRGLQLLFYSVGIGQISSEVPQNLSASRPQDRQFILSSKKLLLSDSGFYLCAWSGDRGSYNEQFFGPGTRLTVL.

The chain uses TRBV27 and TRBJ1-1; 7 bases match TRBD1. Unmatched junction bases numbered 10, after V lost 5 bases and J lost 4 bases. CDR3 length: 15 amino acids. Germline CDR1 reads MNHEY; CDR2 reads SMNVEV (reference sequence). CDR3 in amino acids: CASSPLQGSGTEAFF. The CDR3 region has the DNA TGTGCCAGCAGTCCCCTACAGGGGAGCGGCACTGAAGCTTTCTTT.

This rearrangement joins TRBV10-3 to TRBJ2-2; 11 bases map to TRBD2. CDR1 and CDR2 (germline): ENHRY, SYGVKD. Losses at the gene ends were 4 bases for V and 6 bases for J; bases not matched to a gene: 4. This CDR3 contains 15 residues. The CDR3 bases are TGTGCCATCAGTGGACTAGCGGGGCCTTCCGGGGAGCTGTTTTTT. Its translation: CAISGLAGPSGELFF.

J is TRBJ1-1 and V is TRBV5-1; D unclear. The CDR3 has 15 residues. The germline V gene has CDR1 SGHRS and CDR2 YFSETQ. With 4 bases removed from V and 1 base from J, the gap between germline ends came to 14 bases. This chain's CDR3 is CASSPAPGENTEAFF. CDR3 in DNA: TGCGCCAGCAGCCCCGCCCCCGGGGAGAACACTGAAGCTTTCTTT.

This clone was counted a single time. This chain links TRBV5-1 with TRBJ2-7; the match to TRBD1 covers 7 bases. The CDR3 covers 15 residues. CDR1 SGHRS and CDR2 YFSETQ come from the germline V gene. V lost 1 base and J lost 2; bases outside the gene matches: 6. The CDR3 region has the DNA TGCGCCAGCAGCTTGTTACCCGACAGGGCCTACGAGCAGTACTTC. It is translated as CASSLLPDRAYEQYF.

The chain recombines TRBV25-1 with TRBJ1-2; 9 bases are a match to TRBD1. The CDR3 is 16 residues long. With 6 bases clipped from V and 2 bases from J, the junction kept 10 bases outside the gene matches. Germline assignment: CDR1 MGHDK and CDR2 SYGVNS. The CDR3 sequence: CASREDRGGSNYGYTF. The CDR3 DNA is TGTGCCAGCAGGGAAGACAGGGGGGGTTCCAACTATGGCTACACCTTC.

This clone was seen ten or more times. The chain combines TRBV7-8 with TRBJ2-1; 7 bases align to TRBD2. Per germline, CDR1 SGHVS and CDR2 FQNEAQ. The CDR3 runs to 16 residues. With 5 bases clipped from V and 5 bases from J, the junction kept 12 bases outside the gene matches. The CDR3 region has the DNA TGTGCCAGCAGCCCTCCGGGCGGGAGTTCTAACAATGAGCAGTTCTTC. This translates into CASSPPGGSSNNEQFF.

Only a few counts were recorded for this clone. This chain joins TRBV2 and TRBJ2-3, with 9 bases that match TRBD2. The ends lost 10 bases at V and 6 bases at J; junction bases unmatched: 11. Per germline, CDR1 SNHLY and CDR2 FYNNEI. There are 14 residues in the CDR3. For the CDR3, the DNA is TGTGCCACCCGGGGGACTAGCCGTAGGGATACGCAGTATTTT. Amino acid sequence: CATRGTSRRDTQYF.

This chain connects TRBV5-5 to TRBJ2-7; maybe TRBD1 (5 bases). The CDR3 has 14 residues. Germline V lookup: CDR1 SGHKS, CDR2 YYEKEE (reference sequence). Trimming pared 0 bases from V and 2 bases from J, leaving 9 bases between. The CDR3 region is CASSLAQGTYEQYF. Here the CDR3 DNA reads TGTGCCAGCAGCTTGGCCCAGGGAACCTACGAGCAGTACTTC.

The chain joins TRBV7-3 to TRBJ2-1, with 9 positions matching TRBD2. CDR1 and CDR2 (germline): SGHTA, FQGTGA. V lost 0 bases, J lost 4 bases, and 4 bases stayed unmatched. The CDR3 has 16 residues. CDR3 DNA sequence: TGTGCCAGCAGCTTAACTGGCCTAGCGGGATACAATGAGCAGTTCTTC. Amino acids: CASSLTGLAGYNEQFF.

This sequence joins TRBV3-1 (or the pseudogene TRBV3-2) and TRBJ2-7; 8 bases agree with TRBD2. Germline V gene data show CDR1 as LGHDT and CDR2 as YNNKEL (reference sequence). This CDR3 comprises 15 residues. V lost 1 base, J lost 3 bases, and 5 bases stayed unmatched. CDR3 coding DNA: TGTGCCAGCAGCCAAGGGGCGGGAGGACGCTACGAGCAGTACTTC. It translates to CASSQGAGGRYEQYF.

The table lists this clone with a few counts. V gene TRBV25-1 combines with J gene TRBJ1-6, with D uncertain. V was shortened by 4 bases and J by 13 bases, with 11 bases between the two germline ends. Germline V gene lookup returns CDR1 MGHDK and CDR2 SYGVNS. CDR3 length: 12 amino acids. This CDR3 reads CASSGQFGPLHF. The CDR3, as DNA: TGTGCCAGCAGTGGACAATTCGGCCCCCTCCACTTT.

This clone was seen once. V usage is TRBV28 and J usage is TRBJ2-7; 8 nucleotides match TRBD1. V trimming: 11 bases; J trimming: 4 bases; junction bases outside the gene matches: 13. Germline CDR1 MDHEN, CDR2 SYDVKM. The length of the CDR3 is 14 residues. CDR3 bases: TGTGCCTCCTCCCCAGGGGGCTGGAGTTACGAGCAGTACTTC. Its protein is CASSPGGWSYEQYF.

This clone was counted once. The gene calls are TRBV30 and TRBJ1-1; 8 bases line up with TRBD1. The junction had 0 bases not matched to a gene; V was cut back by 5 bases and J by 1 base. Looked up from germline, CDR1 is GTSNPN and CDR2 is SVGIG (reference sequence). CDR3 length: 12 amino acids. The CDR3 loop reads CAWGQGNTEAFF. The CDR3, as DNA: TGTGCCTGGGGACAGGGGAACACTGAAGCTTTCTTT.

Comments on this clone: Other DNA sequences in the sample encode the same CDR3. This rearrangement joins TRBV12-3 or TRBV12-4 to TRBJ1-2, with D uncertain. The CDR3 runs 12 residues. V lost 3 bases to trimming and J lost 5 bases, with 7 bases between them. The CDR3 DNA sequence: TGTGCCAGCAGTTTCAGGTTTTATGGCTACACCTTC. Amino acid sequence: CASSFRFYGYTF.

This chain connects TRBV7-8 to TRBJ2-1, with TRBD1 identical over 11 bases. This CDR3 spans 14 amino acids. The J segment lost 7 bases and the V segment lost 8 bases, leaving 7 bases of the junction unmatched. Germline loops: CDR1 SGHVS, CDR2 FQNEAQ. Here the CDR3 reads CASGSGTGGNEQFF. Written as DNA, the CDR3 is TGTGCCAGCGGGTCCGGGACAGGGGGGAATGAGCAGTTCTTC.

The gene calls are TRBV2 and TRBJ2-7; D is uncertain. The CDR3 extends over 14 amino acids. Germline lookup yields CDR1 SNHLY and CDR2 FYNNEI. Trimming cost V 3 bases and J 1 base, with 10 bases left between them. The CDR3 here is CASSERHTSYEQYF. The CDR3 DNA reads TGTGCCAGCAGTGAGCGGCATACGTCCTACGAGCAGTACTTC.

The chain links TRBV5-1 to TRBJ2-7, with 12 bases matching TRBD2. Germline V gives CDR1 SGHRS, CDR2 YFSETQ. This CDR3 spans 14 amino acids. J was trimmed by 0 bases and V by 5 bases; bases with no gene match: 0. The CDR3 nucleotides read TGCGCCAGCAGGACTAGCGGGAGCTCCTACGAGCAGTACTTC. Protein product: CASRTSGSSYEQYF.

The chain couples TRBV6-2 or TRBV6-3 to TRBJ2-5; 9 bases line up with TRBD2. The CDR3 has 16 amino acids. The trim removed 6 bases at V and 5 bases at J, leaving 13 bases unmatched. Germline CDR1 is MNHEY and CDR2 is SVGEGT. The CDR3 spells CASSPGGSGSGETQYF. The CDR3 DNA follows: TGTGCCAGCAGCCCTGGGGGTAGCGGGAGCGGGGAGACCCAGTACTTC.

V and J are TRBV5-1 and TRBJ2-5; D possibly corresponds to TRBD2 (5 bases). Trimming stripped 1 base from V and 5 bases from J, with 12 bases between. Germline-derived CDR1 and CDR2 are SGHRS and YFSETQ. This CDR3 is built from 14 residues. CDR3 coding DNA: TGCGCCAGCAGCTTGCCATCCGGGGTTGAGACCCAGTACTTC. Its protein is CASSLPSGVETQYF.